A single sample is the source of the 19 T cell receptor beta chains below, sequenced in a study of cytomegalovirus exposure and HLA in healthy donors. The PCR ran on 60 Vbeta and 13 Jbeta primers. The table came from immunoSEQ multiplex PCR; TCRdb's copy has only in-frame clones and leaves some out. The sample consists of 150,000 to 200,000 clones, roughly 80% of them appearing once. The sample consisted of PBMCs. Receptors were obtained from a man in his forties in good health and CMV-seronegative.

Notes on this clone: One junction end does not reproduce the germline sequence, and a read error may be involved. The chain recombines TRBV7-9 with TRBJ1-1; no clear D gene. Germline-derived CDR1 and CDR2 are SEHNR and FQNEAQ (reference sequence). This CDR3 is 13 amino acids long. CDR3 sequence: CSSSLPSNTEAFF. The CDR3 coding sequence is TGTTCCAGCAGCTTACCGAGCAACACTGAAGCTTTCTTT.

The chain has TRBV11-2 and TRBJ1-2; no definite D call. V lost 0 bases and J lost 6, with 11 bases in between. CDR3 length: 14 residues. CDR1 is SGHAT, CDR2 FQNNGV, per germline. In DNA form, the CDR3 reads TGTGCCAGCAGCTTAGAGGGATTGCGGGATGGCTACACCTTC. This codes for CASSLEGLRDGYTF.

The chain joins TRBV19 to TRBJ2-3; 7 bases match TRBD2. Germline V gene data show CDR1 as LNHDA and CDR2 as SQIVND (reference sequence). J gave up 2 bases and V 7 bases, and 3 bases lay outside the gene matches. The CDR3 spans 13 residues. In nucleotides, the CDR3 is TGTGCCAGTAAGGCGGGGGTCACAGATACGCAGTATTTT. As protein: CASKAGVTDTQYF.

The chain has TRBV13 and TRBJ2-7, with D tentatively TRBD1 (5 bases). Trimming took 0 bases from V and 8 from J, leaving 8 bases between them. The CDR3 extends over 12 amino acids. CDR1 is PRHDT and CDR2 is FYEKMQ in the germline V gene (reference sequence). The CDR3 region is CASSLGTGQQYF. CDR3 nucleotides: TGTGCCAGCAGCTTAGGCACAGGCCAGCAGTACTTC. Looking up the rest from reference TRBV13 and TRBJ2-7 gives the full variable domain: AAGVIQSPRHLIKEKRETATLKCYPIPRHDTVYWYQQGPGQDPQFLISFYEKMQSDKGSIPDRFSAQQFSDYHSELNMSSLELGDSALYFCASSLGTGQQYFGPGTRLTVT.

The rearrangement joins TRBV18 to TRBJ2-3, with 12 nucleotides matching TRBD2. Trimming cost V 1 base and J 5 bases; bases outside gene matches: 16. This CDR3 spans 20 amino acids. From germline, CDR1 is KGHSH and CDR2 LQKENI. The CDR3 DNA reads as TGTGCCAGCTCACCACGGCTAGCGGGGGGGCCCGAAAAAGAGGTAGATACGCAGTATTTT. Translating it yields CASSPRLAGGPEKEVDTQYF. Full variable domain (missing parts from reference TRBV18 and TRBJ2-3): NAGVMQNPRHLVRRRGQEARLRCSPMKGHSHVYWYRQLPEEGLKFMVYLQKENIIDESGMPKERFSAEFPKEGPSILRIQQVVRGDSAAYFCASSPRLAGGPEKEVDTQYFGPGTRLTVL.

The chain recombines TRBV6-5 with TRBJ2-5, with 7 bases lining up with TRBD1. Germline loops: CDR1 MNHEY, CDR2 SVGAGI. V was clipped by 2 bases and J by 2 bases; unmatched bases: 8. The CDR3 runs 16 residues. The CDR3 here is CASSYPKGAPQETQYF. CDR3 nucleotide sequence: TGTGCCAGCAGTTACCCGAAGGGGGCTCCGCAAGAGACCCAGTACTTC.

The V gene is TRBV9, the J gene TRBJ1-1; D is uncertain. This CDR3 has 12 residues. The V gene's germline CDR1 is SGDLS and CDR2 YYNGEE. The germline V and J ends were trimmed by 1 base and 7 bases, with 8 bases remaining between them. CDR3 DNA: TGTGCCAGCAGCGTAAGCAACTATGAAGCTTTCTTT. Translation gives CASSVSNYEAFF. Combining the CDR3 with reference TRBV9 and TRBJ1-1 gives the whole variable domain DSGVTQTPKHLITATGQRVTLRCSPRSGDLSVYWYQQSLDQGLQFLIQYYNGEERAKGNILERFSAQQFPDLHSELNLSSLELGDSALYFCASSVSNYEAFFGQGTRLTVV.

A few counts support this clone. The chain recombines TRBV9 with TRBJ1-1; weak D call: TRBD1 (5 bases). V gave up 3 bases and J gave up 10 bases, with 19 bases separating them. CDR1 is SGDLS and CDR2 is YYNGEE in the germline V gene. The CDR3 is 14 amino acids. The CDR3 bases are TGTGCCAGCAGCGCACAAGGCTCAGGGCTAGGAGCTTTCTTT. This codes for CASSAQGSGLGAFF.

The V call is TRBV18, the J call TRBJ2-7; 10 positions match TRBD1. CDR1 and CDR2 (germline): KGHSH, LQKENI. The junction had 6 bases not matched to a gene; V was cut back by 1 base and J by 6 bases. The CDR3 loop spans 15 amino acids. For the CDR3, the DNA is TGTGCCAGCTCACCACTCCGGACAGGGGGTTCCGAGCAGTACTTC. This codes for CASSPLRTGGSEQYF.

The chain is built from TRBV2 and TRBJ1-1; 11 positions match TRBD1. Per germline, CDR1 SNHLY and CDR2 FYNNEI. Losses at the gene ends were 7 bases for V and 1 base for J; bases not matched to a gene: 5. CDR3 length: 15 residues. The CDR3 region has the DNA TGTGCCAGCAAGGACAGGGGGCGCGGGAACACTGAAGCTTTCTTT. Protein: CASKDRGRGNTEAFF.

The chain links TRBV7-9 to TRBJ1-6; D is ambiguous. The V end lost 3 bases, the J end lost 8 bases, and 5 bases lay between the germline ends. This CDR3 contains 12 residues. Germline assignment: CDR1 SEHNR and CDR2 FQNEAQ (reference sequence). The CDR3 nucleotides read TGTGCCAGCAGCTTTCGGGATTCACCCCTCCACTTT. Amino acid sequence: CASSFRDSPLHF.

V gene TRBV30 combines with J gene TRBJ2-5, with TRBD2 matching over 9 bases. Germline V gives CDR1 GTSNPN, CDR2 SVGIG (reference sequence). The CDR3 is 13 amino acids. The ends lost 6 bases at V and 5 bases at J; junction bases unmatched: 7. This CDR3 reads CACRTSVGETQYF. The CDR3 nucleotides read TGTGCCTGCCGGACTAGCGTGGGGGAGACCCAGTACTTC.

V gene TRBV6-1 combines with J gene TRBJ2-5, with D possibly matching TRBD2 (6 bases). Trimming cost V 4 bases and J 0 bases, with 15 bases left between them. This CDR3 comprises 16 residues. Germline CDR1 reads MNHNS; CDR2 reads SASEGT. The CDR3 nucleotides read TGTGCCAGCAGTGGACCCATGGAGGGATACCAAGAGACCCAGTACTTC. Protein sequence: CASSGPMEGYQETQYF.

Only one count was recorded for this clone. V gene TRBV5-1 combines with J gene TRBJ2-5, with a weak D call TRBD1 (6 bases). CDR3 length: 14 amino acids. From germline, CDR1 is SGHRS and CDR2 YFSETQ. V was clipped by 4 bases and J by 4 bases, with 14 bases between them. The DNA of the CDR3 is TGCGCCAGCAGCATTGGACAGCAAACAGAGACCCAGTACTTC. It translates to CASSIGQQTETQYF.

V is TRBV9 and J is TRBJ2-1; 9 positions agree with TRBD1. V gave up 5 bases and J gave up 8 bases; unmatched junction bases: 8. There are 14 residues in the CDR3. The germline CDR1 and CDR2 sequences are SGDLS and YYNGEE. DNA of the CDR3: TGTGCCAGCAGTCCCGGACAGGGGCGCGATGAGCAGTTCTTC. Translated, it gives CASSPGQGRDEQFF.

This clone was observed a handful of times. V usage is TRBV27 and J usage is TRBJ2-2; perhaps TRBD1 as D (6 bases). The length of the CDR3 is 15 residues. CDR1 is MNHEY, CDR2 SMNVEV, per germline (reference sequence). Trimming left V 4 bases short and J 1 base short, with 10 bases between. The CDR3 is CASSWPGQNTGELFF. The DNA of the CDR3 is TGTGCCAGCAGTTGGCCGGGACAGAACACCGGGGAGCTGTTTTTT.

This clone has just a few counts. The V call is TRBV6-1, the J call TRBJ1-3; TRBD1 might be the D (5 bases). The CDR3 runs to 15 residues. Trimming took 1 base from V and 5 from J, leaving 12 bases between them. Looked up from germline, CDR1 is MNHNS and CDR2 is SASEGT. The CDR3 bases are TGTGCCAGCAGTGAAGAGGGGATCCGGAGAAACACCATATATTTT. Amino acid sequence: CASSEEGIRRNTIYF.

This sequence joins TRBV4-1 and TRBJ1-2; 11 bases are a match to TRBD1. This CDR3 contains 16 residues. The germline V gene has CDR1 MGHRA and CDR2 YSYEKL. With 0 bases clipped from V and 4 bases from J, the junction kept 4 bases outside the gene matches. Written as DNA, the CDR3 is TGCGCCAGCAGCCAAGAAAGGACAGGGGGCGTCTATGGCTACACCTTC. Its translation: CASSQERTGGVYGYTF.

This clone has a handful of counts. This chain joins TRBV7-3 and TRBJ2-3; possibly TRBD2 for D (5 bases). The CDR3 extends over 14 amino acids. Between the trimmed V and J ends, which lost 3 bases and 2 bases, there was a span of 9 bases. Germline values: CDR1 SGHTA, CDR2 FQGTGA. In DNA form, the CDR3 reads TGTGCCAGCAGCTTGAGCGGATTCACAGATACGCAGTATTTT. Residues: CASSLSGFTDTQYF.